The 27 T cell receptor beta chains listed next were all sequenced from one sample in a study of OX40 agonist ivuxolimab in advanced cancers. Here immunoSEQ multiplex PCR was the method, and the copy in TCRdb shows in-frame clones only, minus some. The sample has 50,000 to 60,000 clones; approximately 90% are singletons. Material: CD4+ or CD8+ T cells sorted from blood, obtained in a trial of the OX40 agonist ivuxolimab. Every receptor here comes from an adult with an advanced solid tumor such as melanoma, head and neck, liver or kidney cancer.

The rearrangement joins TRBV27 to TRBJ1-2; 10 bases match TRBD1. Per germline, CDR1 MNHEY and CDR2 SMNVEV (reference sequence). The CDR3 has 14 residues. V lost 3 bases, J lost 4 bases, and 2 bases stayed unmatched. CDR3 nucleotide sequence: TGTGCCAGCAGTTTCGGACAGGGGGGCTATGGCTACACCTTC. This codes for CASSFGQGGYGYTF.

J is TRBJ1-4 and V is TRBV5-1; 7 bases line up with TRBD1. Germline assignment: CDR1 SGHRS and CDR2 YFSETQ. There are 14 residues in the CDR3. V was pared by 3 bases and J by 7 bases, with 6 bases of the junction left unmatched. The CDR3 region is CASSSGQAGEKLFF. In DNA form, the CDR3 reads TGCGCCAGCAGCTCCGGACAGGCGGGTGAAAAACTGTTTTTT.

The J gene is TRBJ2-3, the V gene TRBV7-2; D remains unclear. The CDR3 has 13 residues. V lost 1 base to trimming and J lost 1 base, with 3 bases between them. The V gene's germline CDR1 is SGHTA and CDR2 FQGNSA. The CDR3 DNA sequence: TGTGCCAGCAGCTTAGGCGGCACAGATACGCAGTATTTT. Translated, it gives CASSLGGTDTQYF. Filled out from reference TRBV7-2 and TRBJ2-3, the complete variable domain reads GAGVSQSPSNKVTEKGKDVELRCDPISGHTALYWYRQSLGQGLEFLIYFQGNSAPDKSGLPSDRFSAERTGGSVSTLTIQRTQQEDSAVYLCASSLGGTDTQYFGPGTRLTVL.

The rearrangement links TRBV28 to TRBJ2-5; 9 nucleotides match TRBD1. The end of the DNA fits TRBJ2-7 better, so the J call may be wrong. The CDR3 covers 15 residues. Germline CDR1 is MDHEN and CDR2 is SYDVKM. The CDR3 loop is CASSEARQGAYEQYF. CDR3 bases: TGTGCCAGCAGCGAAGCTCGACAGGGGGCCTACGAGCAGTACTTC.

The J gene is TRBJ2-3, the V gene TRBV10-1; TRBD1 matches at 9 bases. CDR3 size: 15 residues. The germline V gene has CDR1 WNHNN and CDR2 SYGVQD (reference sequence). J gave up 3 bases and V 7 bases, and 8 bases lay outside the gene matches. In nucleotides, the CDR3 is TGCGCCAGCATCGCCGGGACAGGGAGTACAGATACGCAGTATTTT. Protein: CASIAGTGSTDTQYF.

This sequence joins TRBV7-8 and TRBJ1-2; 10 bases fit TRBD1. The germline CDR1 and CDR2 sequences are SGHVS and FQNEAQ. The trim removed 5 bases at V and 2 bases at J, leaving 5 bases unmatched. This CDR3 contains 15 residues. The CDR3 region is CASSHWTGGNYGYTF. DNA for the CDR3: TGTGCCAGCAGCCACTGGACAGGGGGGAACTATGGCTACACCTTC. Based on the CDR3 plus reference TRBV7-8 and TRBJ1-2, the full variable domain is GAGVSQSPRYKVAKRGQDVALRCDPISGHVSLFWYQQALGQGPEFLTYFQNEAQLDKSGLPSDRFFAERPEGSVSTLKIQRTQQEDSAVYLCASSHWTGGNYGYTFGSGTRLTVV.

This chain uses TRBV15 with TRBJ2-3; perhaps TRBD2 as D (6 bases). This CDR3 is built from 16 residues. In germline, CDR1 is LNHNV, CDR2 YYDKDF (reference sequence). The V end lost 0 bases, the J end lost 5 bases, and 15 bases lay between the germline ends. The CDR3 sequence is CATSRDRSLGGDTQYF. The CDR3 nucleotides are TGTGCCACCAGCAGAGATCGGTCCTTGGGAGGAGATACGCAGTATTTT.

The chain joins TRBV9 to TRBJ2-3; weak D call: TRBD2 (6 bases). V was shortened by 2 bases and J by 6 bases, with 16 bases between the two germline ends. Germline assignment: CDR1 SGDLS and CDR2 YYNGEE. The CDR3 contains 15 residues. As DNA, the CDR3 is TGTGCCAGCAGCGTTGTTGGAGGGCCCGCGGATACGCAGTATTTT. Translation: CASSVVGGPADTQYF.

This clone was detected once. The rearrangement uses TRBV11-3 and TRBJ2-7, with TRBD2 matching over 14 bases. The J segment lost 2 bases and the V segment lost 1 base, leaving 1 base of the junction unmatched. From germline, CDR1 is SGHNT and CDR2 YENEEA. CDR3 size: 16 residues. As DNA, the CDR3 is TGTGCCAGCAGCTTAGGGGGACTAGCGGGAGCCTACGAGCAGTACTTC. Its protein product is CASSLGGLAGAYEQYF.

This chain connects TRBV5-1 to TRBJ2-1, with TRBD2 matching over 14 bases. Germline lookup yields CDR1 SGHRS and CDR2 YFSETQ. With 0 bases clipped from V and 9 bases from J, the junction kept 5 bases outside the gene matches. This CDR3 is 16 amino acids long. DNA of the CDR3: TGCGCCAGCAGCTTGGGACTAGCGGGAGGGCAGATTGAGCAGTTCTTC. Its translation: CASSLGLAGGQIEQFF.

This clone is a singleton in its sample. The chain joins TRBV5-1 to TRBJ2-2; no definite D call. Trimming cost V 0 bases and J 5 bases, with 8 bases left between them. Germline loops: CDR1 SGHRS, CDR2 YFSETQ. This CDR3 has 14 residues. CDR3 amino acids: CASSLEMGTGELFF. The CDR3 DNA reads TGCGCCAGCAGCTTGGAGATGGGAACCGGGGAGCTGTTTTTT.

The chain carries TRBV28 and TRBJ2-7; 11 bases are shared with TRBD2. The germline CDR1 and CDR2 sequences are MDHEN and SYDVKM. The CDR3 covers 14 residues. V was pared by 5 bases and J by 5 bases, with 5 bases of the junction left unmatched. DNA of the CDR3: TGTGCCAGCAGTCGACTAGCGGGAAGAGACGAGCAGTACTTC. This gives the protein CASSRLAGRDEQYF.

The chain joins TRBV5-1 to TRBJ2-7; TRBD1 matches 8 bases. This CDR3 contains 15 residues. CDR1 is SGHRS and CDR2 is YFSETQ in the germline V gene. Losses at the gene ends were 3 bases for V and 4 bases for J; bases not matched to a gene: 9. The CDR3: CASSSAGGSGYEQYF. The DNA for the CDR3 is TGCGCCAGCAGCTCCGCAGGGGGCTCGGGATACGAGCAGTACTTC.

This sequence joins TRBV5-5 and TRBJ2-2, with D perhaps TRBD1 (5 bases). The CDR3 runs 15 residues. Trimming left V 2 bases short and J 7 bases short, with 15 bases between. CDR1 and CDR2 from the germline V gene are SGHKS and YYEKEE (reference sequence). The CDR3 nucleotides are TGTGCCAGCAGCTTAGGGGCCAGCCTGGGCGGGGAGCTGTTTTTT. It specifies CASSLGASLGGELFF.

This clone is a singleton in its sample. V is TRBV6-9 and J is TRBJ2-2; D gene ambiguous. The V and J ends lost 6 bases and 6 bases respectively, with 11 bases between them. The CDR3 loop spans 13 amino acids. From germline, CDR1 is MNHGY and CDR2 SVAAGI. CDR3 residues: CASRYGVSGELFF. In DNA form, the CDR3 reads TGTGCCAGCAGATACGGCGTTTCCGGGGAGCTGTTTTTT.

The chain couples TRBV6-1 to TRBJ2-4; D not resolved. V lost 1 base, J lost 14 bases, and 15 bases lay in between. The CDR3 totals 13 residues. Germline CDR1 is MNHNS and CDR2 is SASEGT. CDR3 DNA: TGTGCCAGCAGTGAAGAGCAGACACGGAACGAGTACTTC. Its protein is CASSEEQTRNEYF.

V usage is TRBV5-4 and J usage is TRBJ2-1; D may correspond to TRBD1 or TRBD2 (5 bases each). The CDR3 is made up of 12 amino acids. Trimming took 4 bases from V and 7 from J, leaving 9 bases between them. Germline CDR1 SGHNT, CDR2 YYREEE (reference sequence). The CDR3, as DNA: TGTGCCAGCAGCCGGGACGCTAATGAGCAGTTCTTC. The encoded protein is CASSRDANEQFF.

This chain uses TRBV2 with TRBJ2-1; the D gene is possibly TRBD1 (6 bases). The CDR3 loop spans 15 amino acids. Germline CDR1 is SNHLY and CDR2 is FYNNEI. V was shortened by 6 bases and J by 3 bases, with 15 bases between the two germline ends. The chain's CDR3 is CASREPTGFYNEQFF. The CDR3 region has the DNA TGTGCCAGCAGAGAACCAACAGGGTTCTACAATGAGCAGTTCTTC.

V is TRBV7-9 and J is TRBJ2-3, with 8 bases that match TRBD1. This CDR3 is 15 amino acids long. Germline assignment: CDR1 SEHNR and CDR2 FQNEAQ (reference sequence). J lost 4 bases, V lost 1 base, and 4 bases had no gene match. CDR3 bases: TGTGCCAGCAGCTTAGGGGCAGGGGGCGCAGATACGCAGTATTTT. It yields the protein CASSLGAGGADTQYF. Based on the CDR3 plus reference TRBV7-9 and TRBJ2-3, the full variable domain is DTGVSQNPRHKITKRGQNVTFRCDPISEHNRLYWYRQTLGQGPEFLTYFQNEAQLEKSRLLSDRFSAERPKGSFSTLEIQRTEQGDSAMYLCASSLGAGGADTQYFGPGTRLTVL.

This sequence joins TRBV7-9 and TRBJ1-5; 7 nucleotides match TRBD1. Germline assignment: CDR1 SEHNR and CDR2 FQNEAQ (reference sequence). V dropped 3 bases and J dropped 7; count of bases not matched to a gene: 3. This CDR3 contains 13 residues. The CDR3 loop is CASSLQGDQPQHF. CDR3 nucleotides: TGTGCCAGCAGCTTGCAGGGGGACCAGCCCCAGCATTTT.

The V and J genes are TRBV14 and TRBJ2-1; 8 bases map to TRBD2. The CDR3 covers 18 residues. CDR1 is SGHDN, CDR2 FVKESK, per germline. The V segment lost 4 bases and the J segment 1 base; nucleotides outside the gene matches: 12. CDR3 residues: CASSRNSGTFSSYNEQFF. In DNA form, the CDR3 reads TGTGCCAGCAGCCGTAATAGCGGGACTTTCTCATCCTACAATGAGCAGTTCTTC. Full variable domain (outside the CDR3, taken from reference TRBV14 and TRBJ2-1): EAGVTQFPSHSVIEKGQTVTLRCDPISGHDNLYWYRRVMGKEIKFLLHFVKESKQDESGMPNNRFLAERTGGTYSTLKVQPAELEDSGVYFCASSRNSGTFSSYNEQFFGPGTRLTVL.

The chain uses TRBV9 and TRBJ2-1; D is possibly TRBD2 (5 bases). In germline, CDR1 is SGDLS, CDR2 YYNGEE. The CDR3 consists of 15 residues. The germline V and J ends were trimmed by 1 base and 4 bases, with 12 bases remaining between them. The CDR3 DNA is TGTGCCAGCAGCGTAAGAGCTAGCAGTTACAATGAGCAGTTCTTC. Protein product: CASSVRASSYNEQFF.

V gene TRBV7-2 combines with J gene TRBJ1-2, with D possibly matching TRBD1 (5 bases). CDR1 and CDR2 from the germline V gene are SGHTA and FQGNSA. This CDR3 comprises 14 residues. V shed 5 bases and J shed 4 bases, with 14 bases lying between them. CDR3 sequence: CASSPTGTFYGYTF. As DNA, the CDR3 is TGTGCCAGCAGCCCGACCGGGACTTTCTATGGCTACACCTTC.

The chain couples TRBV7-3 to TRBJ2-1, with TRBD2 matching 9 bases. This CDR3 contains 15 residues. Trimming took 6 bases from V and 0 from J; bases not matched to a gene: 3. Germline V gene lookup returns CDR1 SGHTA and CDR2 FQGTGA. The CDR3 coding sequence is TGTGCCAGCAGTGTAGCGGGGGCCTCCTACAATGAGCAGTTCTTC. Translating gives CASSVAGASYNEQFF.

This clone showed up just a few times. This chain joins TRBV18 and TRBJ2-7; TRBD1 agrees at 10 bases. Trimming removed 2 bases from V and 6 bases from J; junction bases left unmatched: 1. This CDR3 spans 13 amino acids. Germline V gene lookup returns CDR1 KGHSH and CDR2 LQKENI. CDR3 loop: CASSPDRGREQYF. As DNA, the CDR3 is TGTGCCAGCTCACCAGACAGGGGGCGCGAGCAGTACTTC. The full variable domain, in which reference TRBV18 and TRBJ2-7 provide the parts outside the CDR3, is NAGVMQNPRHLVRRRGQEARLRCSPMKGHSHVYWYRQLPEEGLKFMVYLQKENIIDESGMPKERFSAEFPKEGPSILRIQQVVRGDSAAYFCASSPDRGREQYFGPGTRLTVT.

The J gene is TRBJ2-3, the V gene TRBV4-1, with TRBD2 matching 9 bases. The CDR3 consists of 17 residues. Germline CDR1 and CDR2: MGHRA and YSYEKL. V shed 1 base and J 3 bases; nucleotides not matched to a gene: 8. CDR3 in amino acids: CASSQGGAGGPTDTQYF. CDR3 nucleotides: TGCGCCAGCAGCCAAGGGGGGGCGGGAGGGCCTACAGATACGCAGTATTTT.

This chain uses TRBV6-1 with TRBJ1-1; tentatively, D is TRBD1 (5 bases). The germline V gene encodes CDR1 MNHNS and CDR2 SASEGT. V shed 7 bases and J shed 5 bases, with 14 bases lying between them. The CDR3 is 13 amino acids. Written as DNA, the CDR3 is TGTGCCAGCACCACGCCAGGGCGGACTGAAGCTTTCTTT. It encodes CASTTPGRTEAFF.